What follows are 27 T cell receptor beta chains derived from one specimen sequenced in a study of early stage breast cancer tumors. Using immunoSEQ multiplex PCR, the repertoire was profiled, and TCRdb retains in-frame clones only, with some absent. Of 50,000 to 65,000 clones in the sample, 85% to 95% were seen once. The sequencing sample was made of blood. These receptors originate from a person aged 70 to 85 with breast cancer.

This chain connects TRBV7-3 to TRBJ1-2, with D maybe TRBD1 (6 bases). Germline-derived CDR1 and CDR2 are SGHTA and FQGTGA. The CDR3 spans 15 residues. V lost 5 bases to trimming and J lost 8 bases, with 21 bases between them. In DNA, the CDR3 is TGTGCCAGCAGCACGGGGGGCAGCGGATCTTACGGCTACACCTTC. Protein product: CASSTGGSGSYGYTF.

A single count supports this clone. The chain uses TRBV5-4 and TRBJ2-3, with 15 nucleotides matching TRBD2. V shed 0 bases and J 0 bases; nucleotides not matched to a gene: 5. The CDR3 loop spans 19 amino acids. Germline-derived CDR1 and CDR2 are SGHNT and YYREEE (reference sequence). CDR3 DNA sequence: TGTGCCAGCAGCTTGGCCGGACTAGCGGGGGGGCGGAGCACAGATACGCAGTATTTT. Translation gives CASSLAGLAGGRSTDTQYF.

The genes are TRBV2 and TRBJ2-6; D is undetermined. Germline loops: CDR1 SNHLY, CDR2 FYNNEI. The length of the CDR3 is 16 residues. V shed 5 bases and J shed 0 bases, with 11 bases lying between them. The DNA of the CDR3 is TGTGCCAGCAGTTCTACTGCTAACTCTGGGGCCAACGTCCTGACTTTC. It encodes CASSSTANSGANVLTF.

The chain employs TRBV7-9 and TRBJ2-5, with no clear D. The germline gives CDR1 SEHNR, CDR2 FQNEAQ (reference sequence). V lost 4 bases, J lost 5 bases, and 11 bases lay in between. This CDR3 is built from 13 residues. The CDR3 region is CASSSSGRETQYF. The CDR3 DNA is TGTGCCAGCAGCTCATCAGGCCGGGAGACCCAGTACTTC. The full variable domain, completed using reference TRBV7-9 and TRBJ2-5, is DTGVSQNPRHKITKRGQNVTFRCDPISEHNRLYWYRQTLGQGPEFLTYFQNEAQLEKSRLLSDRFSAERPKGSFSTLEIQRTEQGDSAMYLCASSSSGRETQYFGPGTRLLVL.

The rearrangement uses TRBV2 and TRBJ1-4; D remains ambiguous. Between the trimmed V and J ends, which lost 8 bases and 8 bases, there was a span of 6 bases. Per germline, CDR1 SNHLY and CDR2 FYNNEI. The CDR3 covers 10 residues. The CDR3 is CASELEKLFF. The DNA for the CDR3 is TGTGCCAGCGAGTTGGAAAAACTGTTTTTT.

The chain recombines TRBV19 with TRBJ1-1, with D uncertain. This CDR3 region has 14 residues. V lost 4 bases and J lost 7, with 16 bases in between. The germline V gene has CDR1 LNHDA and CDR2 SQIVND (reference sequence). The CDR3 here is CASSTLQVEGEAFF. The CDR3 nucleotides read TGTGCCAGTAGTACCCTCCAGGTGGAGGGTGAAGCTTTCTTT.

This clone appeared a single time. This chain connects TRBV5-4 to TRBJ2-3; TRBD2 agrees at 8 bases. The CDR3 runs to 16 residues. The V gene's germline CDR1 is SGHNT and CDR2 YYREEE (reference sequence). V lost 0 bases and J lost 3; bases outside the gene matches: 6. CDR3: CASSLESGGRTDTQYF. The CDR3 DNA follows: TGTGCCAGCAGCTTGGAGAGCGGGGGACGGACAGATACGCAGTATTTT. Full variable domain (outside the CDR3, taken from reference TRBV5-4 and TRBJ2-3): ETGVTQSPTHLIKTRGQQVTLRCSSQSGHNTVSWYQQALGQGPQFIFQYYREEENGRGNFPPRFSGLQFPNYSSELNVNALELDDSALYLCASSLESGGRTDTQYFGPGTRLTVL.

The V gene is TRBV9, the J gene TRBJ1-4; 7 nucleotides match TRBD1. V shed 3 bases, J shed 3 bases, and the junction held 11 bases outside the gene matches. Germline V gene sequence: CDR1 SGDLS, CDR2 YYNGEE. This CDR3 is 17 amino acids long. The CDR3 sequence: CASSGRQRQGSNEKLFF. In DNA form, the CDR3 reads TGTGCCAGCAGCGGCCGCCAAAGACAGGGTTCTAATGAAAAACTGTTTTTT.

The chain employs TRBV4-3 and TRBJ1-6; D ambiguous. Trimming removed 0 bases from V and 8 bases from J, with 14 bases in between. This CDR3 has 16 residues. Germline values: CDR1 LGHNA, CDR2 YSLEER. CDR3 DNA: TGCGCCAGCAGCCAAGAAAGGAGGCCGATTCATTCACCCCTCCACTTT. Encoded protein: CASSQERRPIHSPLHF.

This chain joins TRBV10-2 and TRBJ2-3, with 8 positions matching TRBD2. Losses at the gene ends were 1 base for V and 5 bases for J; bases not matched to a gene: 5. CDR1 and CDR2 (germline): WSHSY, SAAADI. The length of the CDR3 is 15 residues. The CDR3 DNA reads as TGCGCCAGCAGTGAGTTAGCGGGGTTGGGAGATACGCAGTATTTT. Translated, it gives CASSELAGLGDTQYF.

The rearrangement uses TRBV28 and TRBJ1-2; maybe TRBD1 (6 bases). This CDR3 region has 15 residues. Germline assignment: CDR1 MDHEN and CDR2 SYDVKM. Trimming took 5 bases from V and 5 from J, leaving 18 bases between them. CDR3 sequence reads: CASSTRQDRWYGYTF. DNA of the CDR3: TGTGCCAGCAGTACAAGACAGGATCGATGGTATGGCTACACCTTC.

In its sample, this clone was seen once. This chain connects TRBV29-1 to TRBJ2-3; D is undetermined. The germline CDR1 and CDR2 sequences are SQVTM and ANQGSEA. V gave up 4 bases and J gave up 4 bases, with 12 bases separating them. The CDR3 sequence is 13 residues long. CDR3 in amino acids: CSVVPGVSDTQYF. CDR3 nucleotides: TGCAGCGTTGTTCCCGGAGTCTCAGATACGCAGTATTTT.

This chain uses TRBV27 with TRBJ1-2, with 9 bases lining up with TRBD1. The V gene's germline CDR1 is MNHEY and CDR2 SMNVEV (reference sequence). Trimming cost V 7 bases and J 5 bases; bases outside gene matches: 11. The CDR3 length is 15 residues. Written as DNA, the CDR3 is TGTGCCAGCACGAGGACAGGGGAATTGTTGTATGGCTACACCTTC. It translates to CASTRTGELLYGYTF.

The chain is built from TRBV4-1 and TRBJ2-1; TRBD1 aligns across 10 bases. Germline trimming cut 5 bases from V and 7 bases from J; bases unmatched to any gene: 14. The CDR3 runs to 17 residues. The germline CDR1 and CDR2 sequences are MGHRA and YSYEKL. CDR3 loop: CASSTPGQGGRGNEQFF. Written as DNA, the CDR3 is TGCGCCAGCAGCACCCCTGGACAGGGGGGGCGAGGTAATGAGCAGTTCTTC.

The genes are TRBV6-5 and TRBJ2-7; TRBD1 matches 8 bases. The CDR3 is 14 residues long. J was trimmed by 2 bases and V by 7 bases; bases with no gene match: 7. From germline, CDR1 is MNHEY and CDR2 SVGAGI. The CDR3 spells CASNLAQGAYEQYF. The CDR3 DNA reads TGTGCCAGCAATCTGGCACAGGGGGCCTACGAGCAGTACTTC.

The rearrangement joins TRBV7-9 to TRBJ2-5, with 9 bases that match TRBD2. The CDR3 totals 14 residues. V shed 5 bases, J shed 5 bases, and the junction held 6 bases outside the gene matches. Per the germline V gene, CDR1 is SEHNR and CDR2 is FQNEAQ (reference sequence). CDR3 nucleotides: TGTGCCAGCAGCCCCGGACTAGCGCTGGAGACCCAGTACTTC. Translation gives CASSPGLALETQYF. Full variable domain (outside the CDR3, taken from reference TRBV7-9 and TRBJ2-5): DTGVSQNPRHKITKRGQNVTFRCDPISEHNRLYWYRQTLGQGPEFLTYFQNEAQLEKSRLLSDRFSAERPKGSFSTLEIQRTEQGDSAMYLCASSPGLALETQYFGPGTRLLVL.

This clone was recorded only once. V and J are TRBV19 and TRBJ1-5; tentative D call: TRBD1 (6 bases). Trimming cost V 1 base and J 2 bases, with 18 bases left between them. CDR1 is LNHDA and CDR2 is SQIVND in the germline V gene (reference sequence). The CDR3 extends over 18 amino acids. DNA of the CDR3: TGTGCCAGTAGTATAGGCCGGGACACCGAATTGGGCAATCAGCCCCAGCATTTT. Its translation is CASSIGRDTELGNQPQHF.

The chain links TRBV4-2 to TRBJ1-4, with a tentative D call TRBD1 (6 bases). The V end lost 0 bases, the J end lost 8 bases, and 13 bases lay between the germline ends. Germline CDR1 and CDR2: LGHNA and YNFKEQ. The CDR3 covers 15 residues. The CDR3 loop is CASSQDLRGREKLFF. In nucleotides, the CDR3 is TGTGCCAGCAGCCAAGATCTCAGGGGTAGGGAAAAACTGTTTTTT.

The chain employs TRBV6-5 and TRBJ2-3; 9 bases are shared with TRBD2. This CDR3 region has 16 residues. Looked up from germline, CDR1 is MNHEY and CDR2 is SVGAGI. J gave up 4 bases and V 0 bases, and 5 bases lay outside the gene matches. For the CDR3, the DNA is TGTGCCAGCAGTTACTCGGGAGCGGGGGGCTCAGATACGCAGTATTTT. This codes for CASSYSGAGGSDTQYF.

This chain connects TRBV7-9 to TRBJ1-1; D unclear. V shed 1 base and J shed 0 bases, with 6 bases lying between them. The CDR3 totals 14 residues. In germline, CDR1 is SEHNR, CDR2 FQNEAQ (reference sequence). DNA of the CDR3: TGTGCCAGCAGCTTAGGAGCTGTGAACACTGAAGCTTTCTTT. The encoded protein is CASSLGAVNTEAFF.

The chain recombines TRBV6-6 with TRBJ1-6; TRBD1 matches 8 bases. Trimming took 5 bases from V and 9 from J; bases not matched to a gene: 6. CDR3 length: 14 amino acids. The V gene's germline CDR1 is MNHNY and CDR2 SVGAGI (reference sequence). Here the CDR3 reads CASSRGQDPSPLHF. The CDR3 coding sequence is TGTGCCAGCAGTCGGGGACAGGACCCTTCACCCCTCCACTTT.

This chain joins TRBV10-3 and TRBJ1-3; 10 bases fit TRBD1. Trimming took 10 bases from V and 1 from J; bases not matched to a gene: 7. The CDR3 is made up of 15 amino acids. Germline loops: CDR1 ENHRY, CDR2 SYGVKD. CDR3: CATRTGGASGNTIYF. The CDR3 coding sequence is TGTGCCACCAGGACAGGGGGGGCTTCTGGAAACACCATATATTTT.

CDR3 amino acids: CAIADRGFGSNQPQHF. In DNA form, the CDR3 reads TGTGCCATTGCGGACAGGGGGTTTGGAAGCAATCAGCCCCAGCATTTT. V is TRBV10-3 and J is TRBJ1-5; 10 bases match TRBD1. The CDR3 consists of 16 residues. Germline CDR1 is ENHRY and CDR2 is SYGVKD. Trimming removed 9 bases from V and 1 base from J; junction bases left unmatched: 9.

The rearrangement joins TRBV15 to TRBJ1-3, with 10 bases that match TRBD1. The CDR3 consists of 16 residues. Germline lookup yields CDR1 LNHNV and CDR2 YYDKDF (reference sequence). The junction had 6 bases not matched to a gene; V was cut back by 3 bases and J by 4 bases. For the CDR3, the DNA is TGTGCCACCAGCAGTTGGGGGACAGGGGTCGGAAACACCATATATTTT. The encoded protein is CATSSWGTGVGNTIYF.

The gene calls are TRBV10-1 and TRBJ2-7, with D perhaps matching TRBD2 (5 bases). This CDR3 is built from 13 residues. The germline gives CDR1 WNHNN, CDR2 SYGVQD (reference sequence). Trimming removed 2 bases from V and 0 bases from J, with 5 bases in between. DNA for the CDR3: TGCGCCAGCAGTGAGGGGAGCTCCTACGAGCAGTACTTC. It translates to CASSEGSSYEQYF.

The CDR3 bases are TGTGCCAGCAGCTTAGAGGGGCCACAAATTAATTCACCCCTCCACTTT. It encodes CASSLEGPQINSPLHF. J is TRBJ1-6 and V is TRBV7-6; a possible D gene is TRBD1 (5 bases). The CDR3 is 16 amino acids. V was trimmed by 1 base and J by 6 bases, leaving 13 bases between them. Per the germline V gene, CDR1 is SGHVS and CDR2 is FNYEAQ.

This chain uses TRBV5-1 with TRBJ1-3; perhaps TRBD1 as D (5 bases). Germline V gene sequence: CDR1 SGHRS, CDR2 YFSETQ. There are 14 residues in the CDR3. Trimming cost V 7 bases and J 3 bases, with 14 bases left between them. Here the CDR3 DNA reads TGCGCCAGCTCTCTCGGGGGAGTTGGAAACACCATATATTTT. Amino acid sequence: CASSLGGVGNTIYF.